The entry below describes one T cell receptor beta chain. What it recognizes is unknown. Pooling covered second doses at about 4 or about 12 weeks. The assay was immunoSEQ multiplex PCR, and TCRdb's table has in-frame clones only and misses some. The table includes 150,000 or so clones, over 70% detected once. This sample was taken from a study of T cell responses to AZD1222 COVID-19 vaccine. General observations from the study: Spike-specific TCR depth and breadth grew after two AZD1222 doses. Females made up more of the donors, who were largely white British, and clonal diversity may have come out too low.

The TCR sequence derives from an adult who received the AZD1222 COVID-19 vaccine. Specimen: peripheral blood, collected 28 days after the second AZD1222 dose.

CDR3: CASSTWGSTDTQYF. The CDR3 DNA is TGTGCCAGCTCAACCTGGGGGAGCACAGATACGCAGTATTTT. The rearrangement uses TRBV18 and TRBJ2-3; D possibly uses TRBD1 or TRBD2 (5 bases each). The CDR3 extends over 14 amino acids. Per the germline V gene, CDR1 is KGHSH and CDR2 is LQKENI. Trimming took off 5 bases at V and 0 bases at J, with 9 bases between the two ends.